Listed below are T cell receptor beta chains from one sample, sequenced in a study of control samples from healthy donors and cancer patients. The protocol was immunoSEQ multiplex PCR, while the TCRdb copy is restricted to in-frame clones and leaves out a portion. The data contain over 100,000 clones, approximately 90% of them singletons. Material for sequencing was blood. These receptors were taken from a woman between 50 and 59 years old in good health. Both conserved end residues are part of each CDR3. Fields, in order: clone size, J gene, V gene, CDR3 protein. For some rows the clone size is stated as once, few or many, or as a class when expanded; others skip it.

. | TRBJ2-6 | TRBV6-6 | CASSPRLGDRGLPPSGANVLTF
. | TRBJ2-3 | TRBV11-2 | CASSPFAGDTQYF
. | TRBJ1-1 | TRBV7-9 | CASRKGTGVDTEAFF
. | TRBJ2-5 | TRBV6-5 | CASSPQPLGKTQYF
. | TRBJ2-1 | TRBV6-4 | CASSLSGGGPYNEQFF
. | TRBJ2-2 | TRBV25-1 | CASSEGGFFTGELFF
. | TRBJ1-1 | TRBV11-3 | CASSFGNRDTEAFF
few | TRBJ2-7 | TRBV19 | CASSISGAVGEQYF
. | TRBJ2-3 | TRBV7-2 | CASSLVGPDTQYF
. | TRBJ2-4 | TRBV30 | CAWTAGTPGENIQYF
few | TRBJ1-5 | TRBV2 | CASSEAGRSNQPQHF
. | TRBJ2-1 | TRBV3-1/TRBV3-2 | CASSQVAGNEQFF
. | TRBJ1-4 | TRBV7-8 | CASSKDRLEKLFF